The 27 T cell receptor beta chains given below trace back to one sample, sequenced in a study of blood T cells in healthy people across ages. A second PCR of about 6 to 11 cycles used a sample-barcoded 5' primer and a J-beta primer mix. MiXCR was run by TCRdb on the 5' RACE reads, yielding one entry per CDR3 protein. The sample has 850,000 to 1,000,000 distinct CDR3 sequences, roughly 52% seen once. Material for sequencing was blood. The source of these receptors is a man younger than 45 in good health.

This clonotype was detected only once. CDR3 region: CASSSTTVNEQFF. Written as DNA, the CDR3 is TGTGCCAGCAGCTCGACAACAGTGAATGAGCAGTTCTTC. The V gene is TRBV7-9, the J gene TRBJ2-1; D ambiguous. CDR1 and CDR2 from the germline V gene are SEHNR and FQNEAQ (reference sequence). CDR3 length: 13 residues. V lost 4 bases to trimming and J lost 7 bases, with 11 bases between them.

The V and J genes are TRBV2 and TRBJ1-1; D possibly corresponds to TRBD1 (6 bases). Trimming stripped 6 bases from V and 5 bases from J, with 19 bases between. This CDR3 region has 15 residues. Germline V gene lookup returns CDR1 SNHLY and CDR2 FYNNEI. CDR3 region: CASREQGYLATEAFF. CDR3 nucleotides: TGTGCCAGCAGGGAACAGGGATACTTAGCTACTGAAGCTTTCTTT.

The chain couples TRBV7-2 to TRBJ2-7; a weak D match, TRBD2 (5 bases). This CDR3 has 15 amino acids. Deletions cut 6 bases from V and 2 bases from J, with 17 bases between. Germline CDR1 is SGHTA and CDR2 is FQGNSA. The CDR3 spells CASSWRGLKTYEQYF. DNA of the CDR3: TGTGCCAGCAGTTGGCGCGGGCTAAAAACCTACGAGCAGTACTTC.

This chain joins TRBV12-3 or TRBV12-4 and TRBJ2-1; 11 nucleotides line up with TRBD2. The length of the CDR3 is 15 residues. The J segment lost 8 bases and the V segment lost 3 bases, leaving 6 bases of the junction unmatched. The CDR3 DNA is TGTGCCAGCAGTTTCGGTAGCGGGGGGGTGGATGAGCAGTTCTTC. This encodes CASSFGSGGVDEQFF.

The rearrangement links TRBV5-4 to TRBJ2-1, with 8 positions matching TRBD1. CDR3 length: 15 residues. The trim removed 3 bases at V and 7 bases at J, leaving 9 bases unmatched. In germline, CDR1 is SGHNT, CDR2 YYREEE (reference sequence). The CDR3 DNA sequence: TGTGCCAGCAGCTCGGACAGGGATCTGATTAATGAGCAGTTCTTC. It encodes CASSSDRDLINEQFF.

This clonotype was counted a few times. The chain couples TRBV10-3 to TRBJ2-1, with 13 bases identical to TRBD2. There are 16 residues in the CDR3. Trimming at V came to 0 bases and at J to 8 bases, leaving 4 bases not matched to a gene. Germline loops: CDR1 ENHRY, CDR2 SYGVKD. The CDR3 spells CAISESLAGGKDEQFF. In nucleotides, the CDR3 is TGTGCCATCAGTGAGTCACTAGCGGGGGGGAAGGATGAGCAGTTCTTC.

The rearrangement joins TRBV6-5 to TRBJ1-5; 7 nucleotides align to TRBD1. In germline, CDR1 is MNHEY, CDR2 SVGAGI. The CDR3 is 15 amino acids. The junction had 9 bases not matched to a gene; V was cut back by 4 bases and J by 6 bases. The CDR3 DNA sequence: TGTGCCAGCAGTTCAGCGACAGGGAAAAGTCAGCCCCAGCATTTT. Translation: CASSSATGKSQPQHF.

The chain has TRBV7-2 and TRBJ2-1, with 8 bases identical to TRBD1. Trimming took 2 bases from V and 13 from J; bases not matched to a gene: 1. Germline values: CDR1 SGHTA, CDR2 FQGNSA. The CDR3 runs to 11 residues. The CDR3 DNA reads TGTGCCAGCAGCTTACAGGGGGCCCAGTTCTTC. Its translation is CASSLQGAQFF.

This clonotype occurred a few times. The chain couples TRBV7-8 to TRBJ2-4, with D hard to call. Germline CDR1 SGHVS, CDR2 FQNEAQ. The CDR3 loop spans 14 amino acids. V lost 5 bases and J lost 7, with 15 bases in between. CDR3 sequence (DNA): TGTGCCAGCAGCCCCGATGGGTACGTGAACATTCAGTACTTC. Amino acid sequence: CASSPDGYVNIQYF.

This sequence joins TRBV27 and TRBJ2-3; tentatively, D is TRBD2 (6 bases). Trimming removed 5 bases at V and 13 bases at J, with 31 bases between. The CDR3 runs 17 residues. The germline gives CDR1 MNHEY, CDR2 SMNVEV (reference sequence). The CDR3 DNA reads TGTGCCAGCAGTCTCGCGACAATTACCGGGACTCCCAGTCTCAAGTATTTT. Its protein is CASSLATITGTPSLKYF.

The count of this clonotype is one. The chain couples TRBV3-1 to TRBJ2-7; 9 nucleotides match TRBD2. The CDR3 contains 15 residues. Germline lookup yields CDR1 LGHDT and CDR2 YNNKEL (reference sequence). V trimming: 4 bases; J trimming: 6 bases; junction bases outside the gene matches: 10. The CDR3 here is CASSPGPAGGPEQYF. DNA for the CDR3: TGTGCCAGCAGCCCAGGCCCAGCGGGGGGTCCCGAGCAGTACTTC.

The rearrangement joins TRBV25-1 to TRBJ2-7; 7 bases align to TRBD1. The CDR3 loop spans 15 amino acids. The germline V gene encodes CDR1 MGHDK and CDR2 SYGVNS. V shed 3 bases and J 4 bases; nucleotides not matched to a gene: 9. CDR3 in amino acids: CASSDVRTGKYEQYF. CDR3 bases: TGTGCCAGCAGTGACGTGCGGACAGGAAAGTACGAGCAGTACTTC.

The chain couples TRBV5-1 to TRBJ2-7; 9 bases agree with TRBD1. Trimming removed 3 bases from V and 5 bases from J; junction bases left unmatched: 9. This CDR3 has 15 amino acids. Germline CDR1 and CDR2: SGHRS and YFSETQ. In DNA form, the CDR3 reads TGCGCCAGCAGCTGGGGTGGGACAGGGAGCCACGAGCAGTACTTC. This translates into CASSWGGTGSHEQYF.

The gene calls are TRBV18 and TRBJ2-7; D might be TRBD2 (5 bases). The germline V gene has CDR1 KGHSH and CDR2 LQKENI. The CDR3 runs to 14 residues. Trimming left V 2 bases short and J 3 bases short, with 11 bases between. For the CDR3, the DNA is TGTGCCAGCTCACCAGATGACCGGGGCTACGAGCAGTACTTC. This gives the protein CASSPDDRGYEQYF.

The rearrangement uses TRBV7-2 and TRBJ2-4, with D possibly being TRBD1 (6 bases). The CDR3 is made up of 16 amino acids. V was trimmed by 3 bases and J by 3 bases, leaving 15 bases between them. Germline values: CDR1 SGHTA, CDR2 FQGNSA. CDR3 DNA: TGTGCCAGCAGCTTGGGGGCAACAACCTTCAAAAACATTCAGTACTTC. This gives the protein CASSLGATTFKNIQYF.

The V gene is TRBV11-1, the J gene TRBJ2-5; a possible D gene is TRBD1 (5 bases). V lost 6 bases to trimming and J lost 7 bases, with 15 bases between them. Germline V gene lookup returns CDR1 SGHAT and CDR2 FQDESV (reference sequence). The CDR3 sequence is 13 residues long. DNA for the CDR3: TGTGCCAGCAGTCAAGTGACCCAGGGGACCCAGTACTTC. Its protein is CASSQVTQGTQYF.

CDR3 bases: TGTGCCAGCAGCTTATTAGGGCAGGGAAATAGCATTCAGTACTTC. It yields the protein CASSLLGQGNSIQYF. The J gene is TRBJ2-4, the V gene TRBV7-8, with D perhaps matching TRBD1 (5 bases). Germline V gene sequence: CDR1 SGHVS, CDR2 FQNEAQ. Trimming shortened V by 2 bases and J by 9 bases, and 17 bases separated the two germline ends. The CDR3 covers 15 residues.

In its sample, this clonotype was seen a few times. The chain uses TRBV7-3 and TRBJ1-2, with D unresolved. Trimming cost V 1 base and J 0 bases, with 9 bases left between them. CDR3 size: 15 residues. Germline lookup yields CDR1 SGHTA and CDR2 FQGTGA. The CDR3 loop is CASSLSGGANYGYTF. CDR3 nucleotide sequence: TGTGCCAGCAGCTTAAGCGGCGGAGCTAACTATGGCTACACCTTC.

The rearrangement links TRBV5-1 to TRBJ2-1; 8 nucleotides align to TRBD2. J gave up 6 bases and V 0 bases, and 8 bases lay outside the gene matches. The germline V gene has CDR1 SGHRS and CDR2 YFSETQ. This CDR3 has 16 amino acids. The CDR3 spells CASSLEAGGAVNEQFF. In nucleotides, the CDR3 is TGCGCCAGCAGCTTGGAGGCCGGGGGGGCCGTCAATGAGCAGTTCTTC.

The CDR3 nucleotides read TGCAGTGCTAGGTCCCTAGCGCAAGAGACCCAGTACTTC. It codes for CSARSLAQETQYF. The rearrangement uses TRBV20-1 and TRBJ2-5; a weak D match, TRBD2 (6 bases). Trimming took 3 bases from V and 2 from J, leaving 10 bases between them. The length of the CDR3 is 13 residues. From germline, CDR1 is DFQATT and CDR2 SNEGSKA (reference sequence).

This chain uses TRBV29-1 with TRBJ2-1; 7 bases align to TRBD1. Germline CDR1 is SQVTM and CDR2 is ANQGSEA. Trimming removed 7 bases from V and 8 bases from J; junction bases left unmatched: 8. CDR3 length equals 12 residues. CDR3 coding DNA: TGCAGCGGCCAAACAGGGGCGGATGAGCAGTTCTTC. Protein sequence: CSGQTGADEQFF.

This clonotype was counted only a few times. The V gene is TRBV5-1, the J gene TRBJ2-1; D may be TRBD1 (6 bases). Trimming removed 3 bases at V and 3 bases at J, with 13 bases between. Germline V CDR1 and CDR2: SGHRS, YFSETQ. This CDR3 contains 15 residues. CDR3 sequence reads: CASSSLRTDYNEQFF. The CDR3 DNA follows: TGCGCCAGCAGCTCCCTACGGACAGACTACAATGAGCAGTTCTTC. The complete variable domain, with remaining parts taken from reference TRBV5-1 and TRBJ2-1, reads KAGVTQTPRYLIKTRGQQVTLSCSPISGHRSVSWYQQTPGQGLQFLFEYFSETQRNKGNFPGRFSGRQFSNSRSEMNVSTLELGDSALYLCASSSLRTDYNEQFFGPGTRLTVL.

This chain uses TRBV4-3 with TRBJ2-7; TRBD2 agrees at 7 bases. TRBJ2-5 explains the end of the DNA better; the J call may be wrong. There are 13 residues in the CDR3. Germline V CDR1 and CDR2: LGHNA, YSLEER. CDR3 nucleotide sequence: TGCGCCAGCAGCCAACGAGCGGGGGAGACCCAGTACTTC. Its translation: CASSQRAGETQYF.

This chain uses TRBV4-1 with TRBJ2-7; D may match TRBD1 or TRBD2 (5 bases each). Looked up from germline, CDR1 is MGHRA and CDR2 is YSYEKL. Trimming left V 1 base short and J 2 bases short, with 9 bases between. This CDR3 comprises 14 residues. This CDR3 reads CASSQGGVTYEQYF. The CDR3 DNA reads TGCGCCAGCAGCCAAGGAGGGGTCACCTACGAGCAGTACTTC.

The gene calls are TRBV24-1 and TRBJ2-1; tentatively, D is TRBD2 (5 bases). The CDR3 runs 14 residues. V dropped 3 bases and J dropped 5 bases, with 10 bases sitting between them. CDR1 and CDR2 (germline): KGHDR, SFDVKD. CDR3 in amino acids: CATSDTGKNNEQFF. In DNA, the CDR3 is TGTGCCACCAGTGATACCGGGAAAAACAATGAGCAGTTCTTC.

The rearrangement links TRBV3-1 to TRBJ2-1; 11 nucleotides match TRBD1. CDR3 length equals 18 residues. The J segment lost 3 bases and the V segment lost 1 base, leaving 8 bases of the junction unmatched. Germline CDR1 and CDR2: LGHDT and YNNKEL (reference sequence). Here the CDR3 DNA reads TGTGCCAGCAGCCAAGCACTACGGGGACAGGGGGGCTACAATGAGCAGTTCTTC. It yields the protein CASSQALRGQGGYNEQFF.

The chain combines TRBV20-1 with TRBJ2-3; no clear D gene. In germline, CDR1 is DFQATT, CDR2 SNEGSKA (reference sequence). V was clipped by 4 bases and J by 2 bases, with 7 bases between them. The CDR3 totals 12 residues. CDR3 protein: CSAKYDTDTQYF. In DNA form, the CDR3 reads TGCAGTGCTAAATACGACACAGATACGCAGTATTTT.